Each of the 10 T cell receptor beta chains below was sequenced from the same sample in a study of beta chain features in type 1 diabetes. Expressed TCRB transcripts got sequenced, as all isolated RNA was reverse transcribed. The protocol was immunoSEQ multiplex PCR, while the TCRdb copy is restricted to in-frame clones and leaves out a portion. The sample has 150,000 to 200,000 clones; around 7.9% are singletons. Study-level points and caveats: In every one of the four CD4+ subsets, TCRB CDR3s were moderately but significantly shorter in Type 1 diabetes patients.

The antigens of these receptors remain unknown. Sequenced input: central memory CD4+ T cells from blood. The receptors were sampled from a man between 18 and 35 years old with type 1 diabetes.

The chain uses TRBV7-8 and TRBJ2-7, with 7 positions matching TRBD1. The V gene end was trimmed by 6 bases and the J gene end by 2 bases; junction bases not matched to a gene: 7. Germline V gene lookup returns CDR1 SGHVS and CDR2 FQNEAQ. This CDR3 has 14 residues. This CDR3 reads CASRPRQGPYEQYF. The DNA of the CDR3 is TGTGCCAGCAGACCTAGACAGGGCCCCTACGAGCAGTACTTC.

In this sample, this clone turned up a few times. CDR3: CASSLGPRQGAVNTEAFF. For the CDR3, the DNA is TGCGCCAGCAGCCTTGGACCTCGACAGGGGGCGGTGAACACTGAAGCTTTCTTT. The genes are TRBV5-1 and TRBJ1-1, with 10 bases matching TRBD1. From germline, CDR1 is SGHRS and CDR2 YFSETQ. CDR3 length equals 18 residues. V was pared by 4 bases and J by 0 bases, with 12 bases of the junction left unmatched.

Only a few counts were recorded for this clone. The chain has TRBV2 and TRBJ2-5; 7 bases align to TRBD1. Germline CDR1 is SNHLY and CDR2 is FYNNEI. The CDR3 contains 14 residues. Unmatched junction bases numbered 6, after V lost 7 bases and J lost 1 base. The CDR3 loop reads CASTLQGSQETQYF. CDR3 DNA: TGTGCCAGCACTCTACAGGGGAGCCAAGAGACCCAGTACTTC.

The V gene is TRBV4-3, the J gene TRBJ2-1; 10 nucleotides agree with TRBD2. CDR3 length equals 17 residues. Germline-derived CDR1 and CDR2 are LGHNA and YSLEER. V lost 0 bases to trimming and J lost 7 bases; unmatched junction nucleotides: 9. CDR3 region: CASSQDRFGLAENEQFF. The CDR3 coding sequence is TGCGCCAGCAGCCAAGATCGATTCGGACTAGCGGAAAATGAGCAGTTCTTC.

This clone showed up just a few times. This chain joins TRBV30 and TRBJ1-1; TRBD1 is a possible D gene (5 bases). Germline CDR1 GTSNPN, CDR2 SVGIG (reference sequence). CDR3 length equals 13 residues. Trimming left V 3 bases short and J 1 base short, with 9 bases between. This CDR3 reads CAWSRGTNTEAFF. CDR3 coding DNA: TGTGCCTGGAGCCGGGGGACGAACACTGAAGCTTTCTTT.

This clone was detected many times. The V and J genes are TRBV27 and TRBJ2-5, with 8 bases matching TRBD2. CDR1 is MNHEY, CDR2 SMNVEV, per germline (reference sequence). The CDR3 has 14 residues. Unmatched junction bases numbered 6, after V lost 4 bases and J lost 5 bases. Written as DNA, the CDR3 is TGTGCCAGCAGTTCGGGGGGGCCCGGGGAGACCCAGTACTTC. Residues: CASSSGGPGETQYF.

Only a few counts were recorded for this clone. The CDR3 DNA sequence: TGTGCCAGCAGTGGCGGGGTTTCCGATGAGCAGTTCTTC. It is translated as CASSGGVSDEQFF. The chain joins TRBV28 to TRBJ2-1; maybe TRBD2 (6 bases). The ends were cut back, 5 bases at V and 8 bases at J, with 13 bases in the middle. The CDR3 is 13 residues long. Germline loops: CDR1 MDHEN, CDR2 SYDVKM.

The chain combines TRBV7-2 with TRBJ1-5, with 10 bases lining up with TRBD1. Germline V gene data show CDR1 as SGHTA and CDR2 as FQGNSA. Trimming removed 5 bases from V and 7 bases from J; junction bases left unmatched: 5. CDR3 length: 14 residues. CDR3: CASSRDRGNQPQHF. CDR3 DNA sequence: TGTGCCAGCAGCCGGGACAGGGGTAACCAGCCCCAGCATTTT.

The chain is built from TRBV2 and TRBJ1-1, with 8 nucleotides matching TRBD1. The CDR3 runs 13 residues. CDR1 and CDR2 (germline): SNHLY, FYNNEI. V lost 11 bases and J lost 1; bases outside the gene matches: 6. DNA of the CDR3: TGTGCCGGTGACAGGGGTGGGAACACTGAAGCTTTCTTT. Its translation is CAGDRGGNTEAFF.

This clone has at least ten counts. CDR3 loop: CASSTLRTENEKLFF. For the CDR3, the DNA is TGTGCCAGCAGTACCTTAAGGACAGAGAATGAAAAACTGTTTTTT. The chain has TRBV6-6 and TRBJ1-4; a weak D match, TRBD1 (6 bases). V was trimmed by 5 bases and J by 5 bases, leaving 15 bases between them. The CDR3 loop spans 15 amino acids. The germline V gene has CDR1 MNHNY and CDR2 SVGAGI (reference sequence).